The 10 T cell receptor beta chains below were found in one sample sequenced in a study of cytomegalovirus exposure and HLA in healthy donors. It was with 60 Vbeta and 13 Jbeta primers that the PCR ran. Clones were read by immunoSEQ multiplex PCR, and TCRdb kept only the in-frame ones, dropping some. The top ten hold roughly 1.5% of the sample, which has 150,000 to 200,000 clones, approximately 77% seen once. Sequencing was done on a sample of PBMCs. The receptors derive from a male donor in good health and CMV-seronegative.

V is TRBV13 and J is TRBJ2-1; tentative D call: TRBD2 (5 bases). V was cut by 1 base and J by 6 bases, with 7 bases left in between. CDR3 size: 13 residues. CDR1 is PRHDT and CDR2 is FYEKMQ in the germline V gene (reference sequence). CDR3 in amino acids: CASSLAAGNEQFF. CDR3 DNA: TGTGCCAGCAGCTTAGCGGCGGGCAATGAGCAGTTCTTC.

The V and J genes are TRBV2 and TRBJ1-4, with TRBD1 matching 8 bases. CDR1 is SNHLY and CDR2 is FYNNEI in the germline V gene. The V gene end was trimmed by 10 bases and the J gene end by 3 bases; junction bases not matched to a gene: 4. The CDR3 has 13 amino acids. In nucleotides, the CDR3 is TGTGCCATCAGGGGGCTGTCTAATGAAAAACTGTTTTTT. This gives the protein CAIRGLSNEKLFF.

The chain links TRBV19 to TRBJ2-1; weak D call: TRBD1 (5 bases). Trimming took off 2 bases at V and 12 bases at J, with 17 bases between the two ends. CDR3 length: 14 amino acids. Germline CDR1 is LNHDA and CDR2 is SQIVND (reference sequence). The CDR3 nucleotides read TGTGCCAGTAGTATACAGCTAGGGGTCGAGTGGCAGTTCTTC. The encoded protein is CASSIQLGVEWQFF.

The CDR3 DNA reads TGCGCCAGCACCTATCCAGGGGTGGGTAGCACAGATACGCAGTATTTT. Amino acids: CASTYPGVGSTDTQYF. The chain couples TRBV10-2 to TRBJ2-3; D may be TRBD1 (6 bases). The germline V gene has CDR1 WSHSY and CDR2 SAAADI. V was pared by 7 bases and J by 0 bases, with 17 bases between. The CDR3 length is 16 residues.

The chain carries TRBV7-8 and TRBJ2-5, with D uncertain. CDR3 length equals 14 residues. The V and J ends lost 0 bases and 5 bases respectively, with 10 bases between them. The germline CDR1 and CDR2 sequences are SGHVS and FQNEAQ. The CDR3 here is CASSLARVAETQYF. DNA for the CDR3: TGTGCCAGCAGCTTAGCTAGAGTTGCGGAGACCCAGTACTTC.

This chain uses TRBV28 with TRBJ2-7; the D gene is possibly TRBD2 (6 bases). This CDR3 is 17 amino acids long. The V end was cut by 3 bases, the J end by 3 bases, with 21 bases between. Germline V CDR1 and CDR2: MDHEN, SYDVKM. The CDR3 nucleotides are TGTGCCAGCAGTTTGCCCCTCGGGACTCCGGGACTCTACGAGCAGTACTTC. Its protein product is CASSLPLGTPGLYEQYF. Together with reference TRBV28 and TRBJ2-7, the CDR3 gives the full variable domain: DVKVTQSSRYLVKRTGEKVFLECVQDMDHENMFWYRQDPGLGLRLIYFSYDVKMKEKGDIPEGYSVSREKKERFSLILESASTNQTSMYLCASSLPLGTPGLYEQYFGPGTRLTVT.

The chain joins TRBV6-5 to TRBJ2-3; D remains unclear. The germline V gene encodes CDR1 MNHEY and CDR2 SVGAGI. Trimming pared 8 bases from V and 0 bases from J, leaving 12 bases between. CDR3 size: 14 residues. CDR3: CASRRGSSTDTQYF. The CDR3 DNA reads TGTGCCAGCCGTCGAGGTTCTAGCACAGATACGCAGTATTTT.

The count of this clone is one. CDR3 coding DNA: TGTGCCACCCATGCTAGGACAGGGGCCTCCTACGAGCAGTACTTC. This codes for CATHARTGASYEQYF. This rearrangement joins TRBV19 to TRBJ2-7; TRBD1 aligns across 9 bases. There are 15 residues in the CDR3. CDR1 is LNHDA and CDR2 is SQIVND in the germline V gene (reference sequence). V lost 10 bases and J lost 0; bases outside the gene matches: 10.

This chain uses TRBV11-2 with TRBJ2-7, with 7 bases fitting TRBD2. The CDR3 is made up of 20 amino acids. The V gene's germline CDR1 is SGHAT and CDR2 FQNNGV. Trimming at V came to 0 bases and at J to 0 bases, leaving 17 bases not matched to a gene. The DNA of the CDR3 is TGTGCCAGCAGCTTAGATCTGCGGGGGTATGAAGCCCCCACCTCCTACGAGCAGTACTTC. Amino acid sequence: CASSLDLRGYEAPTSYEQYF.

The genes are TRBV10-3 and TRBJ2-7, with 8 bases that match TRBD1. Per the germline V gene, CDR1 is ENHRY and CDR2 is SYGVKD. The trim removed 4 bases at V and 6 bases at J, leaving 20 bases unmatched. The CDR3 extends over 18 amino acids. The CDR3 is CAISGNVGQGATGGEQYF. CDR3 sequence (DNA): TGTGCCATCAGTGGGAATGTAGGGCAGGGGGCCACGGGTGGCGAGCAGTACTTC.